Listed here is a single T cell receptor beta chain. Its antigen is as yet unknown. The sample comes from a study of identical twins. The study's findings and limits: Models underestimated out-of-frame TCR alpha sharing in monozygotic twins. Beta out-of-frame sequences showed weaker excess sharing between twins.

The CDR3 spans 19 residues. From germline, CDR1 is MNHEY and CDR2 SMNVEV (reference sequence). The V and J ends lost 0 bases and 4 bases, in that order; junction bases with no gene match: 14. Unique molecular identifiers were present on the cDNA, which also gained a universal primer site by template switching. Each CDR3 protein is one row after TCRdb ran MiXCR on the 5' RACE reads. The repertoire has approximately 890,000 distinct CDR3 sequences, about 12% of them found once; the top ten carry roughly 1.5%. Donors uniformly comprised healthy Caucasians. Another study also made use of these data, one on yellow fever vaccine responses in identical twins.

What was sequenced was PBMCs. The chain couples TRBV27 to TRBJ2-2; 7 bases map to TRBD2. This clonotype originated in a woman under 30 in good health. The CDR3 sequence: CASSLSEGLSGFGTGELFF. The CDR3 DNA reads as TGTGCCAGCAGTTTATCAGAGGGACTTAGCGGGTTTGGCACCGGGGAGCTGTTTTTT.